This T cell receptor beta chain is drawn from a study of T cells in localized non-small cell lung cancer (dated by TCRdb to the early 2020s). Concerning the study at large: T cell repertoires of approximately 250 early-stage NSCLC patients were analyzed, with tumors being compared against uninvolved tumor-adjacent lungs. A mean age of around 66 years was recorded for the NSCLC patients, of whom roughly 130 were male and more than 95 were female. The cohort comprised some 240 treatment-naïve NSCLC patients with resected, localized lung tumors.

At diagnosis, tumor, uninvolved tumor-adjacent lung and peripheral blood were collected and then preserved as a mix of FFPE and fresh-frozen material. For TCR repertoire profiling, blood samples were analyzed as peripheral blood mononuclear cells. According to the germline V gene (reference sequence), CDR1 reads DFQATT and CDR2 reads SNEGSKA. The V and J ends are trimmed by 5 bases and 5 bases, leaving 7 bases between them. Counted from cysteine to phenylalanine, this CDR3 has 11 amino acids. Here the CDR3 DNA is all that survives: 33 bases in frame from base 1. The paper's findings and limits, for the study overall: Because multi-region tumor sequencing was not performed, intratumor heterogeneity could not be ruled out. A median of around 57 of the top 100 tumor clones were detected in paired uninvolved adjacent lung, and 28 of these tumor clones were also found among the top 100 clones of the paired uninvolved adjacent lung. Because the study design was exploratory, TCR variables were selected using unadjusted p-values without false-discovery rate correction. The highest T cell clonality was observed in uninvolved tumor-adjacent lung, where clonality exceeded that of tumor, suggesting that antigenic responses were more focused in uninvolved tumor-adjacent lung. Higher T cell density in blood was associated with longer overall survival, whereas higher clonality in adjacent lung was associated with shorter survival.

TCR beta CDR3 regions were sequenced from DNA using the immunoSEQ Assay. As for the authors' bioinformatics: To compute T cell density, TCR beta template counts were normalized to usable DNA, which was estimated by amplifying housekeeping genes. Richness was estimated with the preseqR package, extrapolating to 400,000 templates for PBMC samples and 120,000 templates for tissue samples. Clonality was taken to be one minus Pielou's evenness. Differential abundance testing on productive amino-acid clonotypes, with a minimum total count of 5 and an alpha of 0.1, was used to identify tissue-enriched TCRs. The Jaccard Index and the Morisita Overlap Index were used to quantify repertoire overlap between compartments. GLIPH grouped TCR beta CDR3s together with public tetramer-defined viral CDR3s, and a viral motif had to include at least three viral sequences and also show V-gene enrichment. TCRdb provides this immuneACCESS table in a form limited to in-frame rearrangements. Some clones are lacking; in checked studies, under half of them reflect an unresolved V gene, and why the rest are absent is not known. V, J and clone size are those of that table, while D and trimming were read from the DNA. This sample gives approximately 83,000 clones in total; 88% of them show up just once. The top ten hold about 20% of the sample.

Comments on this clone: There is no known antigen for this receptor. Qualities for individual bases were not recorded, and no much larger clone is one base off.

The clonotype comes from a woman aged 40-69 years with stage I squamous cell lung carcinoma. The chain uses TRBV20-1 and TRBJ1-5; perhaps TRBD1 is the D gene, with 5 bases matching. The input for sequencing was peripheral blood, taken before any cancer treatment. Here is the DNA: TGCAGTGCTCAGGGTGATCAGCCCCAGCATTTT. Its product reads: CSAQGDQPQHF.